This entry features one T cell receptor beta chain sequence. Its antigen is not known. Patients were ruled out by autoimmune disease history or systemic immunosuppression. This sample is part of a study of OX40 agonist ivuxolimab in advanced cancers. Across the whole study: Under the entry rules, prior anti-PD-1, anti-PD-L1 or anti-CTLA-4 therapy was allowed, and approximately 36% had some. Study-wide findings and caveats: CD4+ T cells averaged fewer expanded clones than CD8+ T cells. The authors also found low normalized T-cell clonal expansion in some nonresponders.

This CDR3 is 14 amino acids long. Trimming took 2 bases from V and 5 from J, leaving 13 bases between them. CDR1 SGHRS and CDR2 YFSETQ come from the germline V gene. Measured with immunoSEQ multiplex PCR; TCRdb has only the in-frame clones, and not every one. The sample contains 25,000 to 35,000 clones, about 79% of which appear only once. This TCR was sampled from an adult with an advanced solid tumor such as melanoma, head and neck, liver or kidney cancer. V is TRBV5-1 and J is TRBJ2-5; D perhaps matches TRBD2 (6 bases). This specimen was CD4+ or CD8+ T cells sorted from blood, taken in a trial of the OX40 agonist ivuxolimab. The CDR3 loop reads CASSFSGSSETQYF. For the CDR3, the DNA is TGCGCCAGCAGCTTTTCCGGGAGCTCGGAGACCCAGTACTTC.